Detailed here is one T cell receptor beta chain. Trimming stripped 4 bases from V and 6 bases from J, with 15 bases between. Germline V gene data show CDR1 as LGHDT and CDR2 as YNNKEL (reference sequence). This CDR3 has 14 amino acids. The data were produced by immunoSEQ multiplex PCR, yet TCRdb's version contains in-frame clones alone and is incomplete. Here the sample spans roughly 120,000 clones, roughly 88% being singletons. These data come from a study of control samples from healthy donors and cancer patients. Sequenced input: PBMCs. This TCR was recovered from a woman in her sixties with lung cancer. The chain joins TRBV3-1 (or the pseudogene TRBV3-2) to TRBJ1-1; D is unresolved. The DNA of the CDR3 is TGTGCCAGCAGCCTTAGGGAAGGGCTCGCTGAAGCTTTCTTT. Translated: CASSLREGLAEAFF.